The present TCR beta chain was sequenced within a study of Graves' ophthalmopathy and Graves' hyperthyroidism. This CDR3 has 13 amino acids. The ends were cut back, 5 bases at V and 8 bases at J, with 15 bases in the middle. In germline, CDR1 is SGHTA, CDR2 FQGNSA. This clonotype has a count of ten or more. Its antigen is unidentified. Overall study findings and caveats: Detection in blood was also observed for most expanded thyroid clonotypes above 0.001 frequency.

People with hyperthyroidism were aged 18 to 65 and newly diagnosed, under 2 months' duration. Orbital computed tomography, thyroid ultrasound, TRAb, serum thyroxine and clinical symptoms formed the basis of diagnosis. The study amplified TCR beta CDR3 regions using RNA transcripts. First-round RT-PCR used HTBI primers; second-round multiplex PCR followed. TCRdb re-called the multiplex PCR reads through MiXCR, storing one row per CDR3 protein. The sample includes hundreds of thousands of distinct CDR3 sequences, about 24% of them seen just once. V and J are TRBV7-2 and TRBJ1-2, with D perhaps matching TRBD1 (5 bases). The sequencing sample was made of peripheral blood. The clonotype was recovered from a woman aged 18-29 years with stable Graves' hyperthyroidism. Some clones in this sample may be carry-over from other donors' samples. The DNA for the CDR3 is TGTGCCAGCAGCCCGTGGGGGTCAAGGGGCTACACCTTC. Residues: CASSPWGSRGYTF.